One and the same sample provided the 32 T cell receptor beta chains below, sequenced in a study of T cells after posttransplantation cyclophosphamide. TCRdb's copy holds only in-frame clones and misses some; the assay was immunoSEQ multiplex PCR. The data show 23,000 or so clones, with roughly 98% seen just once and about 0.13% held by the top ten. The material sequenced was naive CD8+ T cells sorted from PBMCs. The receptors were gathered from a man in his forties or fifties in good health, CMV-negative, and a related stem cell transplant donor.

V is TRBV4-3 and J is TRBJ1-2; D uncertain. This CDR3 is built from 15 residues. Trimming took off 0 bases at V and 5 bases at J, with 13 bases between the two ends. Germline V gene data show CDR1 as LGHNA and CDR2 as YSLEER. As DNA, the CDR3 is TGCGCCAGCAGCCAAGAGCCCGGGATGATATATGGCTACACCTTC. Its protein product is CASSQEPGMIYGYTF.

The chain employs TRBV29-1 and TRBJ1-2; D is perhaps TRBD1 (5 bases). Trimming shortened V by 6 bases and J by 4 bases, and 12 bases separated the two germline ends. Germline V CDR1 and CDR2: SQVTM, ANQGSEA. This CDR3 comprises 12 residues. The CDR3 spells CSVSGQGYGYTF. The CDR3 nucleotides read TGCAGCGTATCTGGGCAGGGCTATGGCTACACCTTC.

The chain links TRBV20-1 to TRBJ2-1; D gene unclear. V lost 5 bases to trimming and J lost 8 bases, with 10 bases between them. The CDR3 consists of 11 residues. Germline CDR1 is DFQATT and CDR2 is SNEGSKA (reference sequence). For the CDR3, the DNA is TGCAGTGCTGTCGTAGTCTATGAGCAGTTCTTC. Protein sequence: CSAVVVYEQFF.

The genes are TRBV27 and TRBJ2-2, with D hard to call. Trimming cost V 5 bases and J 3 bases, with 4 bases left between them. CDR1 MNHEY and CDR2 SMNVEV come from the germline V gene (reference sequence). This CDR3 contains 12 residues. In DNA form, the CDR3 reads TGTGCCAGCAGTCCGTACACCGGGGAGCTGTTTTTT. As protein: CASSPYTGELFF.

This clone is a singleton in its sample. The chain carries TRBV6-4 and TRBJ2-7; TRBD1 matches at 8 bases. Trimming at V came to 4 bases and at J to 3 bases, leaving 5 bases not matched to a gene. The CDR3 runs 14 residues. Germline V gene lookup returns CDR1 MRHNA and CDR2 SNTAGT. The CDR3 is CASSAGTGSYEQYF. The DNA of the CDR3 is TGTGCCAGCAGTGCCGGGACAGGTAGCTACGAGCAGTACTTC.

This sequence joins TRBV27 and TRBJ2-3, with 10 bases lining up with TRBD2. This CDR3 has 16 residues. The germline CDR1 and CDR2 sequences are MNHEY and SMNVEV (reference sequence). Trimming cost V 3 bases and J 1 base; bases outside gene matches: 4. Here the CDR3 reads CASSLGLAGGTDTQYF. The CDR3 nucleotides are TGTGCCAGCAGTTTGGGTCTAGCGGGAGGCACAGATACGCAGTATTTT.

Remarks on this clone: Sequence at one end of the junction differs from germline and may be a read error. The J gene is TRBJ2-7, the V gene TRBV11-3, with 10 bases matching TRBD2. The CDR3 has 12 residues. Germline-derived CDR1 and CDR2 are SGHNT and YENEEA. CDR3 residues: CASSLEASGRVF. CDR3 bases: TGTGCCAGCAGCTTAGAGGCAAGCGGGAGGGTCTTC.

V and J are TRBV13 and TRBJ2-1, with TRBD2 matching 8 bases. V lost 5 bases to trimming and J lost 5 bases; unmatched junction nucleotides: 8. The CDR3 contains 15 residues. Germline CDR1 reads PRHDT; CDR2 reads FYEKMQ (reference sequence). CDR3 protein: CASSQQREYHNEQFF. CDR3 DNA sequence: TGTGCCAGCAGCCAACAGCGGGAGTACCACAATGAGCAGTTCTTC.

This chain connects TRBV27 to TRBJ2-1, with 16 bases fitting TRBD2. This CDR3 region has 15 residues. Trimming removed 5 bases from V and 7 bases from J; junction bases left unmatched: 2. The germline V gene encodes CDR1 MNHEY and CDR2 SMNVEV (reference sequence). CDR3 sequence: CASSPGLAGGNEQFF. As DNA, the CDR3 is TGTGCCAGCAGTCCGGGACTAGCGGGAGGGAATGAGCAGTTCTTC.

This chain uses TRBV27 with TRBJ1-5, with TRBD1 matching over 7 bases. V was pared by 5 bases and J by 3 bases, with 4 bases of the junction left unmatched. The CDR3 is 14 amino acids. Germline V lookup: CDR1 MNHEY, CDR2 SMNVEV (reference sequence). This chain's CDR3 is CASSPGTVNQPQHF. DNA for the CDR3: TGTGCCAGCAGTCCGGGGACAGTCAATCAGCCCCAGCATTTT.

This chain uses TRBV7-8 with TRBJ2-1, with 8 nucleotides matching TRBD2. CDR3 size: 14 residues. Germline V gene sequence: CDR1 SGHVS, CDR2 FQNEAQ. V lost 3 bases to trimming and J lost 7 bases; unmatched junction nucleotides: 5. CDR3: CASSFREGRNEQFF. CDR3 DNA: TGTGCCAGCAGCTTCCGGGAGGGGCGGAATGAGCAGTTCTTC.

This rearrangement joins TRBV7-2 to TRBJ1-1; a possible D gene is TRBD1 (5 bases). Germline V lookup: CDR1 SGHTA, CDR2 FQGNSA. Trimming removed 3 bases from V and 4 bases from J, with 12 bases in between. This CDR3 region has 14 residues. For the CDR3, the DNA is TGTGCCAGCAGCTTCGACGGGCAGGGCACTGAAGCTTTCTTT. Its protein is CASSFDGQGTEAFF.

The rearrangement uses TRBV6-5 and TRBJ2-7; 7 positions agree with TRBD1. Looked up from germline, CDR1 is MNHEY and CDR2 is SVGAGI. The J segment lost 2 bases and the V segment lost 0 bases, leaving 7 bases of the junction unmatched. This CDR3 is 16 amino acids long. The chain's CDR3 is CASSYSIEGATYEQYF. The CDR3, as DNA: TGTGCCAGCAGTTACTCGATCGAGGGGGCGACCTACGAGCAGTACTTC.

CDR3 sequence: CASSLLGPGVGRETQYF. In DNA form, the CDR3 reads TGTGCCAGCAGCTTATTGGGGCCGGGAGTCGGCCGGGAGACCCAGTACTTC. V gene TRBV7-9 combines with J gene TRBJ2-5; possibly TRBD2 for D (6 bases). V was shortened by 2 bases and J by 5 bases, with 21 bases between the two germline ends. The germline gives CDR1 SEHNR, CDR2 FQNEAQ (reference sequence). The CDR3 is made up of 17 amino acids.

The chain employs TRBV4-2 and TRBJ2-5, with 7 positions matching TRBD2. The V segment lost 4 bases and the J segment 5 bases; nucleotides outside the gene matches: 19. Per the germline V gene, CDR1 is LGHNA and CDR2 is YNFKEQ. The CDR3 totals 18 residues. Written as DNA, the CDR3 is TGTGCCAGCAGCCTATATGTTCGTGGAGGGAGGGCCAGGGAGACCCAGTACTTC. This gives the protein CASSLYVRGGRARETQYF.

This chain joins TRBV5-8 and TRBJ1-4; D not certain. CDR1 and CDR2 (germline): SGHTS, YDEGEE. V dropped 3 bases and J dropped 7 bases, with 7 bases sitting between them. The CDR3 runs to 12 residues. CDR3 DNA sequence: TGTGCCAGCAGCTCCCTACGTGAAAAACTGTTTTTT. Amino acids: CASSSLREKLFF.

This clone was observed a single time. The J gene is TRBJ2-7, the V gene TRBV2, with TRBD1 identical over 10 bases. The CDR3 has 14 amino acids. Germline CDR1 reads SNHLY; CDR2 reads FYNNEI. V lost 8 bases to trimming and J lost 6 bases; unmatched junction nucleotides: 10. The CDR3 loop is CASRSGTGDLEQYF. The DNA for the CDR3 is TGTGCCAGCCGTTCCGGGACAGGGGATCTCGAGCAGTACTTC. Together with reference TRBV2 and TRBJ2-7, the CDR3 gives the full variable domain: EPEVTQTPSHQVTQMGQEVILRCVPISNHLYFYWYRQILGQKVEFLVSFYNNEISEKSEIFDDQFSVERPDGSNFTLKIRSTKLEDSAMYFCASRSGTGDLEQYFGPGTRLTVT.

The J gene is TRBJ1-5, the V gene TRBV10-3; TRBD1 aligns across 7 bases. CDR1 and CDR2 from the germline V gene are ENHRY and SYGVKD. The CDR3 consists of 14 residues. Trimming at V came to 2 bases and at J to 3 bases, leaving 1 base not matched to a gene. In DNA, the CDR3 is TGTGCCATCAGTGAGGGGACAGTCAATCAGCCCCAGCATTTT. Its translation: CAISEGTVNQPQHF.

The chain joins TRBV29-1 to TRBJ1-5; D remains ambiguous. Germline V CDR1 and CDR2: SQVTM, ANQGSEA. This CDR3 spans 15 amino acids. V was trimmed by 4 bases and J by 0 bases, leaving 13 bases between them. CDR3 DNA: TGCAGCGTTGCACCAGACCCGGGTAGCAATCAGCCCCAGCATTTT. Protein sequence: CSVAPDPGSNQPQHF.

The genes are TRBV28 and TRBJ1-5; D remains unclear. V shed 4 bases and J shed 5 bases, with 6 bases lying between them. Germline lookup yields CDR1 MDHEN and CDR2 SYDVKM. The CDR3 is 12 amino acids. The CDR3 reads CASSSLDQPQHF. The CDR3 nucleotides are TGTGCCAGCAGTTCCCTCGATCAGCCCCAGCATTTT.

V is TRBV27 and J is TRBJ2-3; weak D call: TRBD2 (6 bases). CDR1 and CDR2 (germline): MNHEY, SMNVEV (reference sequence). V was trimmed by 6 bases and J by 1 base, leaving 20 bases between them. This CDR3 spans 17 amino acids. The CDR3, as DNA: TGTGCCAGCAGCATTGGGGTACGGGAGTTTGGCACAGATACGCAGTATTTT. Amino acid sequence: CASSIGVREFGTDTQYF.

CDR3 nucleotides: TGCGCCAGCAGCCAAGACTGGACAGGGGGAAATGAGCAGTTCTTC. It specifies CASSQDWTGGNEQFF. The chain is built from TRBV4-3 and TRBJ2-1, with 10 bases lining up with TRBD1. V was pared by 0 bases and J by 7 bases, with 3 bases of the junction left unmatched. Germline-derived CDR1 and CDR2 are LGHNA and YSLEER. The length of the CDR3 is 15 residues.

The gene calls are TRBV27 and TRBJ2-3, with 10 positions matching TRBD2. This CDR3 contains 14 residues. The J segment lost 3 bases and the V segment lost 4 bases, leaving 1 base of the junction unmatched. Per germline, CDR1 MNHEY and CDR2 SMNVEV (reference sequence). CDR3 sequence reads: CASSSLAGTDTQYF. DNA for the CDR3: TGTGCCAGCAGTTCACTAGCGGGAACAGATACGCAGTATTTT.

The genes are TRBV10-1 and TRBJ1-4; TRBD1 matches 11 bases. The V segment lost 8 bases and the J segment 8 bases; nucleotides outside the gene matches: 4. Germline assignment: CDR1 WNHNN and CDR2 SYGVQD (reference sequence). This CDR3 contains 13 residues. This chain's CDR3 is CASPGQGDEKLFF. In nucleotides, the CDR3 is TGCGCCAGCCCGGGACAGGGGGACGAAAAACTGTTTTTT.

The chain recombines TRBV5-6 with TRBJ1-1; tentative D call: TRBD1 (5 bases). The CDR3 covers 13 residues. Trimming removed 4 bases from V and 11 bases from J, with 18 bases in between. The germline V gene has CDR1 SGHDT and CDR2 YYEEEE. The CDR3 sequence: CASSPPGQGEAFF. CDR3 nucleotides: TGTGCCAGCAGCCCCCCCGGGCAGGGCGAGGCTTTCTTT.

The chain links TRBV18 to TRBJ2-1; 10 nucleotides match TRBD2. The J segment lost 3 bases and the V segment lost 0 bases, leaving 2 bases of the junction unmatched. The CDR3 runs to 16 residues. Germline-derived CDR1 and CDR2 are KGHSH and LQKENI. CDR3 bases: TGTGCCAGCTCACCACCCCTAGCGGGAGTCTACAATGAGCAGTTCTTC. Translating gives CASSPPLAGVYNEQFF.

The chain links TRBV10-3 to TRBJ2-7, with D possibly TRBD2 on 6 matching bases. V lost 10 bases, J lost 1 base, and 14 bases lay in between. The CDR3 totals 13 residues. Germline CDR1 is ENHRY and CDR2 is SYGVKD. CDR3 amino acids: CATRPGESYEQYF. The CDR3, as DNA: TGTGCCACCAGACCGGGGGAATCCTACGAGCAGTACTTC.

V usage is TRBV30 and J usage is TRBJ2-7; TRBD2 is a possible D gene (5 bases). CDR1 GTSNPN and CDR2 SVGIG come from the germline V gene (reference sequence). This CDR3 comprises 12 residues. Trimming removed 2 bases from V and 7 bases from J, with 12 bases in between. The CDR3 sequence is CAWSYRGTEQYF. The CDR3 nucleotides read TGTGCCTGGAGTTATCGGGGTACTGAGCAGTACTTC.

The V and J genes are TRBV28 and TRBJ2-5, with 7 nucleotides matching TRBD2. With 2 bases clipped from V and 0 bases from J, the junction kept 9 bases outside the gene matches. Germline-derived CDR1 and CDR2 are MDHEN and SYDVKM. The CDR3 runs to 17 residues. CDR3 nucleotide sequence: TGTGCCAGCAGTTTAACTTTAGGGGCGGGGGACCAAGAGACCCAGTACTTC. Protein: CASSLTLGAGDQETQYF.

This chain joins TRBV7-9 and TRBJ2-7; 9 bases fit TRBD2. Per germline, CDR1 SEHNR and CDR2 FQNEAQ (reference sequence). J gave up 1 base and V 7 bases, and 8 bases lay outside the gene matches. This CDR3 has 15 amino acids. The CDR3 protein is CASTDSGGHSYEQYF. CDR3 nucleotide sequence: TGTGCCAGCACCGATAGCGGGGGACATTCCTACGAGCAGTACTTC. Together with reference TRBV7-9 and TRBJ2-7, the CDR3 gives the full variable domain: DTGVSQNPRHKITKRGQNVTFRCDPISEHNRLYWYRQTLGQGPEFLTYFQNEAQLEKSRLLSDRFSAERPKGSFSTLEIQRTEQGDSAMYLCASTDSGGHSYEQYFGPGTRLTVT.

The rearrangement joins TRBV27 to TRBJ2-7; TRBD1 matches 7 bases. There are 16 residues in the CDR3. The germline CDR1 and CDR2 sequences are MNHEY and SMNVEV (reference sequence). Losses at the gene ends were 2 bases for V and 2 bases for J; bases not matched to a gene: 9. CDR3 bases: TGTGCCAGCAGTTTAAAAGGGGACAGCAGCACCTACGAGCAGTACTTC. It is translated as CASSLKGDSSTYEQYF.

The gene calls are TRBV6-5 and TRBJ2-5, with 7 bases that match TRBD2. The CDR3 loop spans 14 amino acids. Germline V gene lookup returns CDR1 MNHEY and CDR2 SVGAGI. Trimming cost V 6 bases and J 5 bases; bases outside gene matches: 9. The CDR3 DNA is TGTGCCAGCAGCTCCGGACGGGAGGCCGAGACCCAGTACTTC. It specifies CASSSGREAETQYF.